This T cell receptor beta chain appears in the sequencing data of a study of CD8+ T cells in alopecia areata. The CDR3 extends over 12 amino acids. The V end lost 7 bases, the J end lost 8 bases, and 15 bases lay between the germline ends. Germline lookup yields CDR1 SQVTM and CDR2 ANQGSEA. From PBMCs, CD4+ and CD8+ T cells were sorted. RNA, once extracted, was reverse transcribed into cDNA for use as the sequencing template. This table comes from immunoSEQ multiplex PCR, and its TCRdb copy is limited to in-frame clones, with some not included. The top ten hold approximately 10% of the sample, which has some 120,000 clones, around 50% seen once.

This receptor was identified in a human donor with alopecia areata. Sample: NKG2D-low CD8+ T cells sorted from blood. V is TRBV29-1 and J is TRBJ2-1; TRBD1 or TRBD2 may be the D gene (5 bases each). The CDR3 is CSDGASPHEQFF. For the CDR3, the DNA is TGCAGCGACGGGGCCTCGCCGCATGAGCAGTTCTTC.